The source of this TCR beta chain is a study of blood T cells in healthy people across ages. V was shortened by 4 bases and J by 4 bases, with 11 bases between the two germline ends. There are 14 residues in the CDR3. CDR1 and CDR2 from the germline V gene are SEHNR and FQNEAQ (reference sequence). PCR was performed a second time for 7 to 11 cycles using a sample-barcoded 5' primer and a J-beta primer mix. TCRdb reanalysed the 5' RACE reads using MiXCR and keeps one entry per CDR3 protein. The table has 980,000 or so distinct CDR3 sequences, approximately 49% seen once; the top ten hold roughly 12%. Source material: blood. This chain connects TRBV7-9 to TRBJ1-5; possible D gene TRBD1, 5 bases. The receptor's source is a man under 40 in good health. DNA for the CDR3: TGTGCCAGCAGCTCCGACAGTACTAATCAGCCCCAGCATTTT. Its translation is CASSSDSTNQPQHF. Complete variable domain (other parts from reference TRBV7-9 and TRBJ1-5): DTGVSQNPRHKITKRGQNVTFRCDPISEHNRLYWYRQTLGQGPEFLTYFQNEAQLEKSRLLSDRFSAERPKGSFSTLEIQRTEQGDSAMYLCASSSDSTNQPQHFGDGTRLSIL.